This T cell receptor (beta chain) was recovered during a study of blood T cell repertoires in COVID-19. For the study at large: Samples came from the United States, Italy and Spain, spanning acute and convalescent COVID-19.

The J segment lost 5 bases and the V segment lost 1 base, leaving 8 bases of the junction unmatched. The germline V gene has CDR1 SGHRS and CDR2 YFSETQ. This CDR3 is built from 15 residues. Allocation to cohorts depended on clinical history reported by the participants. Two negative PCRs, clearance, or symptom resolution had been documented for recovered Cohort 3 donors. In the original processing: Scientists estimated how many nucleated cells there were by amplifying reference gene primers. Repertoires were generated with immunoSEQ multiplex PCR, while TCRdb's copy carries only in-frame clones and drops some. The D gene and trimming were derived from the DNA, and the V and J assignments and clone size from that table. The profile shows around 300,000 clones, about nine tenths of them singletons.

Sequences were obtained from PBMCs or T cells enriched from blood (not recorded which). V usage is TRBV5-1 and J usage is TRBJ1-1, with 7 bases fitting TRBD1. This sequence originates from a woman in her sixties or seventies who had recovered from COVID-19. CDR3 in DNA: TGCGCCAGCAGCTTGAATGTGGGCAGGGGGACTGAAGCTTTCTTT. This codes for CASSLNVGRGTEAFF.